This paragraph covers one T cell receptor (beta chain) sequence. The data derive from a study of blood T cell repertoires in COVID-19. CDR3 length equals 15 residues. CDR1 is SGHDT, CDR2 YYEEEE, per germline. J lost 7 bases, V lost 2 bases, and 8 bases had no gene match. Authors' analysis steps: Amplified reference gene primers provided the basis for estimating nucleated cell counts. Assay: immunoSEQ multiplex PCR; the TCRdb copy retains only in-frame clones and omits some. The V and J calls and clone size were taken over from that table, and D and trimming were inferred from the DNA. The sample includes 250,000 to 300,000 clones, approximately 91% seen only once; the top ten take roughly 2.2%.

The source of this sequence is a man aged 45-60 years with acute or convalescent COVID-19. The gene calls are TRBV5-6 and TRBJ1-4; 7 nucleotides align to TRBD1. The specimen was peripheral blood. The CDR3 DNA reads TGTGCCAGCAGCTTAACAGGGGCCGGGAGTGAAAAACTGTTTTTT. This translates into CASSLTGAGSEKLFF.